This paragraph covers one T cell receptor beta chain sequence. Assay: immunoSEQ multiplex PCR; the TCRdb copy retains only in-frame clones and omits some. In the table there are roughly 80,000 clones, just over 90% of which are singletons. The data derive from a study of T cell changes during pregnancy in multiple sclerosis. The source material was peripheral blood, sampled before pregnancy. This TCR derives from a female donor with multiple sclerosis, enrolled in a pregnancy study.

The CDR3 nucleotides read TGTGCCAGCTATGGAGGCTCCGGGGAGCTGTTTTTT. It translates to CASYGGSGELFF. This rearrangement joins TRBV9 to TRBJ2-2; possibly TRBD2 for D (5 bases). The CDR3 has 12 amino acids. From germline, CDR1 is SGDLS and CDR2 YYNGEE. V shed 7 bases and J shed 6 bases, with 10 bases lying between them.